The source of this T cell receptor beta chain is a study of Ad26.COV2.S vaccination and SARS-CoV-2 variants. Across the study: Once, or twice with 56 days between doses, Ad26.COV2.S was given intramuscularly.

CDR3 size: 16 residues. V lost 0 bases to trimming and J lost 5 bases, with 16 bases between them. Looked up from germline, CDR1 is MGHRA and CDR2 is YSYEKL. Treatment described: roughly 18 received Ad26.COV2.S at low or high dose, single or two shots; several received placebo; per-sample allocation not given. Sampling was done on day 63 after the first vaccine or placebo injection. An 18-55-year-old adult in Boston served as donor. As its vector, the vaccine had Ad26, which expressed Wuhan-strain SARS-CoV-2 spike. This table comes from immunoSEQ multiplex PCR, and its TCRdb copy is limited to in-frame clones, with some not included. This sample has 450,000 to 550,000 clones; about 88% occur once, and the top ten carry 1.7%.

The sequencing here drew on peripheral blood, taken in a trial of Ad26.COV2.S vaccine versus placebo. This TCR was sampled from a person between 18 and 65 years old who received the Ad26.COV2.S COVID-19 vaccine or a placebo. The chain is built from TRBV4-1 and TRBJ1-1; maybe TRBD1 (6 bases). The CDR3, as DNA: TGCGCCAGCAGCCAAGACCTAACAGGGAGGGGGACTGAAGCTTTCTTT. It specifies CASSQDLTGRGTEAFF.